Following are 10 T cell receptor beta chains from one sample sequenced in a study of naive and memory T cell subsets. Both TRBC1 and TRBC2 were covered by a beta constant-region primer of two equimolar oligonucleotides. Ligated cDNA was amplified by four rounds of PCR with nested alpha and beta constant-region primers and SP2. Via MiXCR, TCRdb re-called the UMI-ligation and nested PCR reads, giving one row per CDR3 protein. The table lists approximately 150,000 distinct CDR3 sequences, 20% to 25% of them singletons. Antigens of these TCRs are unknown. Study-wide points: Possibly reflecting memory cells re-expressing CD45RA, a few larger clonotypes occurred in naive repertoires, especially CD8.

The specimen sequenced was naive CD4+ T cells from blood. The receptors derive from a human donor in good health.

This clonotype came up many times. The CDR3 reads CASSGMPGGFYEQYF. The CDR3 bases are TGTGCCAGCAGCGGGATGCCCGGCGGGTTCTACGAGCAGTACTTC. The V call is TRBV5-8, the J call TRBJ2-7, with D maybe TRBD2 (5 bases). Germline V gene sequence: CDR1 SGHTS, CDR2 YDEGEE. The CDR3 loop spans 15 amino acids. Trimming stripped 4 bases from V and 3 bases from J, with 17 bases between.

This chain joins TRBV29-1 and TRBJ1-1, with unresolved D. The CDR3 contains 13 residues. V was trimmed by 4 bases and J by 0 bases, leaving 9 bases between them. CDR1 and CDR2 (germline): SQVTM, ANQGSEA. The CDR3: CSVVRLMNTEAFF. The DNA for the CDR3 is TGCAGCGTTGTAAGACTAATGAACACTGAAGCTTTCTTT.

V and J are TRBV28 and TRBJ1-5, with 10 nucleotides matching TRBD1. The V segment lost 7 bases and the J segment 2 bases; nucleotides outside the gene matches: 8. This CDR3 contains 16 residues. Germline lookup yields CDR1 MDHEN and CDR2 SYDVKM. The chain's CDR3 is CASTPAGTGGNQPQHF. As DNA, the CDR3 is TGTGCCAGCACCCCCGCTGGGACAGGGGGCAATCAGCCCCAGCATTTT.

This clonotype was observed a few times. The chain employs TRBV2 and TRBJ2-6; D remains unclear. The CDR3 sequence is 14 residues long. From germline, CDR1 is SNHLY and CDR2 FYNNEI. V shed 5 bases and J shed 4 bases, with 9 bases lying between them. The CDR3 spells CASSQETGANVLTF. CDR3 DNA sequence: TGTGCCAGCAGTCAAGAAACGGGGGCCAACGTCCTGACTTTC.

This clonotype has more than one count but fewer than ten. The chain joins TRBV6-6 to TRBJ2-1; TRBD2 matches at 13 bases. Germline V lookup: CDR1 MNHNY, CDR2 SVGAGI (reference sequence). This CDR3 is 15 amino acids long. The V segment lost 7 bases and the J segment 9 bases; nucleotides outside the gene matches: 9. The CDR3 sequence is CASIRTSGRTSEQFF. In nucleotides, the CDR3 is TGTGCCAGCATCAGGACTAGCGGGAGAACTAGTGAGCAGTTCTTC.

This clonotype was seen many times. The chain couples TRBV20-1 to TRBJ2-5; D is possibly TRBD2 (5 bases). The CDR3 consists of 11 residues. With 3 bases removed from V and 4 bases from J, the gap between germline ends came to 6 bases. The V gene's germline CDR1 is DFQATT and CDR2 SNEGSKA (reference sequence). The CDR3 region has the DNA TGCAGTGCTAGGGCGGGAGAGACCCAGTACTTC. It codes for CSARAGETQYF.

This clonotype was seen once. J is TRBJ1-1 and V is TRBV12-3 or TRBV12-4, with a possible D match to TRBD1 (5 bases). The CDR3 sequence is 13 residues long. The V gene lost 8 bases and the J gene lost 5 bases, with 15 bases spanning the gap. CDR3 DNA sequence: TGTGCCAGCCGTAGTGGGGGGGAAACTGAAGCTTTCTTT. Its protein product is CASRSGGETEAFF.

This chain connects TRBV6-4 to TRBJ2-1; TRBD1 matches 9 bases. CDR1 is MRHNA and CDR2 is SNTAGT in the germline V gene. The CDR3 is 15 amino acids. The J segment lost 6 bases and the V segment lost 3 bases, leaving 6 bases of the junction unmatched. The CDR3 DNA sequence: TGTGCCAGCAGTGAACGTACAGGGGGCTTCAATGAGCAGTTCTTC. As protein: CASSERTGGFNEQFF.

Regarding this clonotype: Given a much more abundant clone one base away, this may be a read error. This chain uses TRBV28 with TRBJ2-3; 11 bases map to TRBD1. The CDR3 has 15 amino acids. Germline V gives CDR1 MDHEN, CDR2 SYDVKM. CDR3 protein: CVSIYTGQGADTQYF. CDR3 nucleotide sequence: TGTGTCAGCATCTATACGGGACAGGGGGCAGATACGCAGTATTTT.

This clonotype was counted a few times. The V gene is TRBV5-1, the J gene TRBJ2-5; TRBD1 is a possible D gene (7 bases). Deletions cut 1 base from V and 4 bases from J, with 11 bases between. This CDR3 comprises 14 residues. CDR1 and CDR2 from the germline V gene are SGHRS and YFSETQ. CDR3 residues: CASSLSQGGETQYF. For the CDR3, the DNA is TGCGCCAGCAGCTTGTCCCAGGGGGGAGAGACCCAGTACTTC.